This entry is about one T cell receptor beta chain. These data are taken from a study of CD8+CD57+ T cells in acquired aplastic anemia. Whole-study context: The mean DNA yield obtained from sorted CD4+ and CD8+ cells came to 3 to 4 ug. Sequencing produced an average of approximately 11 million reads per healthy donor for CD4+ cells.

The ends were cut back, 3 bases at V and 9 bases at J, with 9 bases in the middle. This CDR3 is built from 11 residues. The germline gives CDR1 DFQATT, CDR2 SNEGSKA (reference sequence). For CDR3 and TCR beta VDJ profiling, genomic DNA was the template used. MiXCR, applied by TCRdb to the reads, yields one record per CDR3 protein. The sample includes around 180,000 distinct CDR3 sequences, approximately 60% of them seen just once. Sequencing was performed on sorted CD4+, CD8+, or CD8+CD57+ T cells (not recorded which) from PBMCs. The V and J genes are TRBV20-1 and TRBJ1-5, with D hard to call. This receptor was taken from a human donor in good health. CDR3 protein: CSARLIRPQHF. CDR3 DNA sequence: TGCAGTGCTAGGCTCATCCGGCCCCAGCATTTT.